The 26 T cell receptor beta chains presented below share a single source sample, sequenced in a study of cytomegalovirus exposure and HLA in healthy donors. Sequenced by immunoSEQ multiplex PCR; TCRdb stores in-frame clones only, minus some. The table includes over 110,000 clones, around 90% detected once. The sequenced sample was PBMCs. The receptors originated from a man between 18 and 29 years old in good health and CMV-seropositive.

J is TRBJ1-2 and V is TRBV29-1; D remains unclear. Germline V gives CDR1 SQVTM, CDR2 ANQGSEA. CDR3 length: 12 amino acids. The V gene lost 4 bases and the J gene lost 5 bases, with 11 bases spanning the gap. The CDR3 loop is CSVVSSEYGYTF. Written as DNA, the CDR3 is TGCAGCGTTGTGTCCAGTGAATATGGCTACACCTTC.

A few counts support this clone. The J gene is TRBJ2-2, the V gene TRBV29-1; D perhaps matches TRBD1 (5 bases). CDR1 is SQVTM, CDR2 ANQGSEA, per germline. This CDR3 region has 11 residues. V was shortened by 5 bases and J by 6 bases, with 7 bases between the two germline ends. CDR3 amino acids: CSVLGAGELFF. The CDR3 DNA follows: TGCAGCGTTCTAGGGGCCGGGGAGCTGTTTTTT.

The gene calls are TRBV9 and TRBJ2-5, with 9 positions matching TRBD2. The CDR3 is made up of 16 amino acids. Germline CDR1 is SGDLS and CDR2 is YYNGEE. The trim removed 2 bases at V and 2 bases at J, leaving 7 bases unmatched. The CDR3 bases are TGTGCCAGCAGCGTGGGGGCTAGCGGGGATCAAGAGACCCAGTACTTC. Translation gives CASSVGASGDQETQYF.

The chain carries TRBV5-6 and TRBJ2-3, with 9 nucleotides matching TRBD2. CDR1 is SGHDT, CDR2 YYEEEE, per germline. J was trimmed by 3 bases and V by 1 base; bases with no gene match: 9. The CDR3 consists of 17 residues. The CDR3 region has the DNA TGTGCCAGCAGCTTGATGTGGCGCGGGGGGGATACAGATACGCAGTATTTT. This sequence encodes CASSLMWRGGDTDTQYF.

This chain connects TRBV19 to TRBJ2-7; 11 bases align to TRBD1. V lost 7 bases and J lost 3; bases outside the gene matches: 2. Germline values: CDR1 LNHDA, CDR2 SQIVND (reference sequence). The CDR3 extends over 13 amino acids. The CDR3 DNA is TGTGCCAGTAAGGGACAGGGGGGCTACGAGCAGTACTTC. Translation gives CASKGQGGYEQYF.

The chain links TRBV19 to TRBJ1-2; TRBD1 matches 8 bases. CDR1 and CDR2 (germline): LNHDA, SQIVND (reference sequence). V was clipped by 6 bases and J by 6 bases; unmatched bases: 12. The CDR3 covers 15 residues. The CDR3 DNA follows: TGTGCCAGTAGCCCATTATACAGGGGGGAGAATGGCTACACCTTC. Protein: CASSPLYRGENGYTF.

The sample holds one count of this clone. In DNA, the CDR3 is TGTGCCAGCAGTTCTGCGGGGCAACCTCGCTACGAGCAGTACTTC. This sequence encodes CASSSAGQPRYEQYF. V is TRBV27 and J is TRBJ2-7, with D possibly TRBD2 on 6 matching bases. The CDR3 is 15 amino acids. The germline V gene has CDR1 MNHEY and CDR2 SMNVEV (reference sequence). The V end was cut by 4 bases, the J end by 3 bases, with 16 bases between.

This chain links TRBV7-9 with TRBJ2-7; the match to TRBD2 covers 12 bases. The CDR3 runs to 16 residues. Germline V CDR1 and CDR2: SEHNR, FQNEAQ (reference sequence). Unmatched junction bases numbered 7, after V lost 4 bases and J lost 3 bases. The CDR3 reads CASSYGTSGSFYEQYF. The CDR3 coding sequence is TGTGCCAGCAGCTACGGGACTAGCGGGTCATTCTACGAGCAGTACTTC.

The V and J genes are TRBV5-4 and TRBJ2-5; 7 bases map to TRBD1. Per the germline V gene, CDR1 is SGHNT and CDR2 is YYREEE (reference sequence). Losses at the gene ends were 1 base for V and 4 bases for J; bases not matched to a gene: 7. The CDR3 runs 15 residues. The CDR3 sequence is CASSLPQGLGETQYF. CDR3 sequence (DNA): TGTGCCAGCAGCTTGCCACAGGGGCTAGGAGAGACCCAGTACTTC.

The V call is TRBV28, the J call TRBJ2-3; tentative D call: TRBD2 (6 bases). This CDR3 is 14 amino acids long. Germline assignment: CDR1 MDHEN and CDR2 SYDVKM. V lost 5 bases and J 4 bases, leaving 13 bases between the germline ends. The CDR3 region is CASSPGGPADTQYF. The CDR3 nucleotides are TGTGCCAGCAGTCCCGGAGGGCCGGCAGATACGCAGTATTTT.

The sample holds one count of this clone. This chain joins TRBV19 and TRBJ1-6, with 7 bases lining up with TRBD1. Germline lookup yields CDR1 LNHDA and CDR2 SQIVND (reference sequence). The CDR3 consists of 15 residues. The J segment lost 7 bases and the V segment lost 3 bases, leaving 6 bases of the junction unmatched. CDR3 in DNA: TGTGCCAGTAGTATTCGGCCGGACAGGAATTCACCCCTCCACTTT. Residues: CASSIRPDRNSPLHF.

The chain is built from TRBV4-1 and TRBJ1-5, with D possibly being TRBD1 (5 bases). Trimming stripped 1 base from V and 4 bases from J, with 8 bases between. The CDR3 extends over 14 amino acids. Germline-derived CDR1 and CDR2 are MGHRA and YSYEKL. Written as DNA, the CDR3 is TGCGCCAGCAGCCAAGGGTCAGGGAATCAGCCCCAGCATTTT. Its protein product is CASSQGSGNQPQHF.

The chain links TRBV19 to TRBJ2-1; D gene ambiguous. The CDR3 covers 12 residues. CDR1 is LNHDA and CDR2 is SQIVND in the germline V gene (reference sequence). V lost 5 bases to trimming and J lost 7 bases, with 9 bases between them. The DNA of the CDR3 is TGTGCCAGTAGTGTTGACGGGAATGAGCAGTTCTTC. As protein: CASSVDGNEQFF.

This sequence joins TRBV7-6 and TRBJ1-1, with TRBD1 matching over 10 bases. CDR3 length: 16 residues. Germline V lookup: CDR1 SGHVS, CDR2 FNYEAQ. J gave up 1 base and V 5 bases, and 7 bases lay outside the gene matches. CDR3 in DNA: TGTGCCAGCAGCCCGGGACAGGGGAGGAGGAACACTGAAGCTTTCTTT. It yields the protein CASSPGQGRRNTEAFF.

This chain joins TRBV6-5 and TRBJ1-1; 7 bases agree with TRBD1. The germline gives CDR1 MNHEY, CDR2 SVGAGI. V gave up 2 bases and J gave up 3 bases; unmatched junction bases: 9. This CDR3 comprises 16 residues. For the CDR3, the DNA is TGTGCCAGCAGTTACGTGTCAGGGGGGTTTGACACTGAAGCTTTCTTT. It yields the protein CASSYVSGGFDTEAFF.

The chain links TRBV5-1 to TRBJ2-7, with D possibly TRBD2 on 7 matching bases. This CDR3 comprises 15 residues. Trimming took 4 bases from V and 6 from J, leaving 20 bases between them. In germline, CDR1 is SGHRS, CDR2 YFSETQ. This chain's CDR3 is CASSAPGGATIEQYF. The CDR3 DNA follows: TGCGCCAGCAGCGCCCCTGGGGGGGCGACTATCGAGCAGTACTTC. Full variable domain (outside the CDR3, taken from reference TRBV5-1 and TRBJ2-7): KAGVTQTPRYLIKTRGQQVTLSCSPISGHRSVSWYQQTPGQGLQFLFEYFSETQRNKGNFPGRFSGRQFSNSRSEMNVSTLELGDSALYLCASSAPGGATIEQYFGPGTRLTVT.

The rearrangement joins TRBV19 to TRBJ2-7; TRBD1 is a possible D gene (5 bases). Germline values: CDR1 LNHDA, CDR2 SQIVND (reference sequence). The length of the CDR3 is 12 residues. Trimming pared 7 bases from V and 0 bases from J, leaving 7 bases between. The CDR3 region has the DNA TGTGCCAGTAAAGGGGTCTCCTACGAGCAGTACTTC. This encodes CASKGVSYEQYF.

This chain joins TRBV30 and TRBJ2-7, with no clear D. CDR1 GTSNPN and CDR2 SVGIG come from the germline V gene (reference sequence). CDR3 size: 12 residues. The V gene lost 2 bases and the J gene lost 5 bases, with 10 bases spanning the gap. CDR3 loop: CAWSLLGNEQYF. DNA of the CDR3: TGTGCCTGGAGTTTGCTGGGCAACGAGCAGTACTTC.

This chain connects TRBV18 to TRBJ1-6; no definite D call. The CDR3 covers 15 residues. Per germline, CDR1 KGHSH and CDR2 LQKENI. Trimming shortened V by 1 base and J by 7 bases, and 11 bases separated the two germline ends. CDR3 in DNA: TGTGCCAGCTCACCACGTTCACAGAGCAATTCACCCCTCCACTTT. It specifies CASSPRSQSNSPLHF. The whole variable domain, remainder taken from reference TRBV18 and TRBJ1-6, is NAGVMQNPRHLVRRRGQEARLRCSPMKGHSHVYWYRQLPEEGLKFMVYLQKENIIDESGMPKERFSAEFPKEGPSILRIQQVVRGDSAAYFCASSPRSQSNSPLHFGNGTRLTVT.

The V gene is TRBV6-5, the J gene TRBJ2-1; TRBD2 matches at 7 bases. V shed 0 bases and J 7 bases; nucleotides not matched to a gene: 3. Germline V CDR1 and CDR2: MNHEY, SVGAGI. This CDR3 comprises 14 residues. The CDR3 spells CASSYSWGGNEQFF. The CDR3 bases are TGTGCCAGCAGTTACTCGTGGGGGGGAAATGAGCAGTTCTTC.

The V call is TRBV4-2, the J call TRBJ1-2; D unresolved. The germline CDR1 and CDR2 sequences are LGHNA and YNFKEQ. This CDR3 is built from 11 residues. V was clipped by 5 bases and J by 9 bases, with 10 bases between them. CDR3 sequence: CASSARESYTF. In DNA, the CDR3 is TGTGCCAGCAGCGCCCGGGAGAGCTACACCTTC.

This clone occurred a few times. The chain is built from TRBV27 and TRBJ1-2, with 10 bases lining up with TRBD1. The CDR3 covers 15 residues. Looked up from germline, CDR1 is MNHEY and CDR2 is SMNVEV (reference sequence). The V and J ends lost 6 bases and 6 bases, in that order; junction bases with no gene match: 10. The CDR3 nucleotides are TGTGCCAGCAGCCGAGACCGACAGGGGGCGAATGGCTACACCTTC. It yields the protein CASSRDRQGANGYTF.

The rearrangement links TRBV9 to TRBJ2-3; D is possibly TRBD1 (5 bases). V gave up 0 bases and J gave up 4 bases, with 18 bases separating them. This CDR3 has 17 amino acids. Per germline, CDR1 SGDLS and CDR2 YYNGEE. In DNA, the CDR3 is TGTGCCAGCAGCGTAGGTGTCTCAACAAGGGGCCCAGATACGCAGTATTTT. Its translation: CASSVGVSTRGPDTQYF. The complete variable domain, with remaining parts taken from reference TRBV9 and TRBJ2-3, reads DSGVTQTPKHLITATGQRVTLRCSPRSGDLSVYWYQQSLDQGLQFLIQYYNGEERAKGNILERFSAQQFPDLHSELNLSSLELGDSALYFCASSVGVSTRGPDTQYFGPGTRLTVL.

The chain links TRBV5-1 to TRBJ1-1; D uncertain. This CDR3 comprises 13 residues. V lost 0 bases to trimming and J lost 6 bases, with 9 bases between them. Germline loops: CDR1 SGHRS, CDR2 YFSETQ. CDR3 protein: CASSLAGVPEAFF. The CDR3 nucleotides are TGCGCCAGCAGCTTGGCCGGGGTCCCTGAAGCTTTCTTT.

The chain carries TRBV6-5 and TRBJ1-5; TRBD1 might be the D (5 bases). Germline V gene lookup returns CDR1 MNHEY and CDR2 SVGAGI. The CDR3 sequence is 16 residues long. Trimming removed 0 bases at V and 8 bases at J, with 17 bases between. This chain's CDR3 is CASSYSGLTQHEPQHF. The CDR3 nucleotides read TGTGCCAGCAGTTACTCGGGACTGACCCAACATGAGCCCCAGCATTTT.

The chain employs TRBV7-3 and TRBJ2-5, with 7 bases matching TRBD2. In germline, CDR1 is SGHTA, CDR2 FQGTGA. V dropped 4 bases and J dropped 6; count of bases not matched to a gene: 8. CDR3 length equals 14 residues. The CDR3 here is CASSSGLDGQTQYF. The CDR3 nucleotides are TGTGCCAGCAGCTCAGGACTAGACGGACAGACCCAGTACTTC. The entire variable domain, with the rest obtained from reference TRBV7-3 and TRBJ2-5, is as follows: GAGVSQTPSNKVTEKGKYVELRCDPISGHTALYWYRQSLGQGPEFLIYFQGTGAADDSGLPNDRFFAVRPEGSVSTLKIQRTERGDSAVYLCASSSGLDGQTQYFGPGTRLLVL.